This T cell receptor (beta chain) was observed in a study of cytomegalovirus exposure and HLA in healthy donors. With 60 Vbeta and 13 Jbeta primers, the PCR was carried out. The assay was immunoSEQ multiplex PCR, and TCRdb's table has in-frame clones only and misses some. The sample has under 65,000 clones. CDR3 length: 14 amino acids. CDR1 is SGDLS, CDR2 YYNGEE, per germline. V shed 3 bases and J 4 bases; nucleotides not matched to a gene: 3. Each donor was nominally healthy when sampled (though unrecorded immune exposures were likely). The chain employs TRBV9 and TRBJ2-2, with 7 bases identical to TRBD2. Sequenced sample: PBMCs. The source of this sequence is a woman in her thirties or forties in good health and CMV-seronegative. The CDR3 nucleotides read TGTGCCAGCAGCGCACTAGCGTCCACCGGGGAGCTGTTTTTT. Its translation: CASSALASTGELFF.